These 8 T cell receptor beta chains came from one sample sequenced in a study of blood T cells in healthy people across ages. Together with a sample-barcoded 5' primer, a J-beta primer mix was included in a second PCR lasting about 7 to 11 cycles. One entry per CDR3 protein results from TCRdb running MiXCR on the 5' RACE reads. The sample comprises 1.5 million to 2 million distinct CDR3 sequences, around half of which are singletons, and approximately 2.1% rests with the top ten. Sequencing input: blood. All receptors come from a woman aged 40 to 50 in good health.

This clonotype was detected only once. This chain connects TRBV28 to TRBJ1-6; maybe TRBD1 (5 bases). The CDR3 has 13 residues. Germline CDR1 and CDR2: MDHEN and SYDVKM. With 8 bases removed from V and 10 bases from J, the gap between germline ends came to 15 bases. The CDR3 protein is CASGRGRVSPLHF. The CDR3 region has the DNA TGTGCCAGCGGACGGGGCAGGGTCTCACCCCTCCACTTT. The whole variable domain, remainder taken from reference TRBV28 and TRBJ1-6, is DVKVTQSSRYLVKRTGEKVFLECVQDMDHENMFWYRQDPGLGLRLIYFSYDVKMKEKGDIPEGYSVSREKKERFSLILESASTNQTSMYLCASGRGRVSPLHFGNGTRLTVT.

The rearrangement uses TRBV27 and TRBJ2-7, with 10 bases that match TRBD2. Near its end, the DNA agrees better with TRBJ2-5, so the J call may be wrong. Germline loops: CDR1 MNHEY, CDR2 SMNVEV (reference sequence). This CDR3 spans 17 amino acids. CDR3 amino acids: CASSIYSGGPGRETQYF. The DNA for the CDR3 is TGTGCCAGCAGTATTTATAGCGGGGGGCCAGGTAGAGAGACCCAGTACTTC.

The chain has TRBV9 and TRBJ2-7, with 8 bases identical to TRBD2. The CDR3 contains 13 residues. The junction had 5 bases not matched to a gene; V was cut back by 3 bases and J by 6 bases. CDR1 and CDR2 (germline): SGDLS, YYNGEE. The CDR3 protein is CASSASGTSEQYF. In DNA form, the CDR3 reads TGTGCCAGCAGCGCCTCCGGGACTAGCGAGCAGTACTTC.

This clonotype appeared a few times. The V gene is TRBV20-1, the J gene TRBJ2-7, with TRBD2 identical over 10 bases. Germline V gene sequence: CDR1 DFQATT, CDR2 SNEGSKA (reference sequence). V gave up 6 bases and J gave up 0 bases; unmatched junction bases: 8. This CDR3 is built from 15 residues. The CDR3 nucleotides are TGCAGTGCCAACCCGGGACTAGCGAGCTCCTACGAGCAGTACTTC. It is translated as CSANPGLASSYEQYF.

The rearrangement links TRBV4-3 to TRBJ2-3; possible D gene TRBD2, 5 bases. V was clipped by 0 bases and J by 4 bases, with 14 bases between them. CDR1 LGHNA and CDR2 YSLEER come from the germline V gene. This CDR3 has 16 amino acids. CDR3 loop: CASSQETPDYADTQYF. CDR3 nucleotide sequence: TGCGCCAGCAGCCAAGAAACGCCTGACTACGCAGATACGCAGTATTTT.

The chain links TRBV12-3 or TRBV12-4 to TRBJ2-3, with TRBD2 matching over 8 bases. The junction had 11 bases not matched to a gene; V was cut back by 1 base and J by 5 bases. The CDR3 consists of 17 residues. CDR3 region: CASSLGLARVSRDTQYF. The CDR3 DNA reads as TGTGCCAGCAGTTTAGGACTAGCGAGGGTGTCTCGAGATACGCAGTATTTT.

The chain carries TRBV28 and TRBJ2-7; D gene unclear. Trimming shortened V by 3 bases and J by 7 bases, and 10 bases separated the two germline ends. Per germline, CDR1 MDHEN and CDR2 SYDVKM. The length of the CDR3 is 12 residues. The DNA of the CDR3 is TGTGCCAGCAGTTTTCGGCAGTTTGAGCAGTACTTC. Translated, it gives CASSFRQFEQYF.

In its sample, this clonotype was seen many times. The chain couples TRBV5-1 to TRBJ2-3, with TRBD1 identical over 7 bases. The junction had 3 bases not matched to a gene; V was cut back by 4 bases and J by 1 base. Germline V gives CDR1 SGHRS, CDR2 YFSETQ. The CDR3 extends over 14 amino acids. This CDR3 is CASSPGTGTDTQYF. As DNA, the CDR3 is TGCGCCAGCAGCCCGGGGACAGGCACAGATACGCAGTATTTT. Together with reference TRBV5-1 and TRBJ2-3, the CDR3 gives the full variable domain: KAGVTQTPRYLIKTRGQQVTLSCSPISGHRSVSWYQQTPGQGLQFLFEYFSETQRNKGNFPGRFSGRQFSNSRSEMNVSTLELGDSALYLCASSPGTGTDTQYFGPGTRLTVL.